A single sample is the source of the 6 T cell receptor beta chains below, sequenced in a study of technical replicates of blood from several donors. Generated by immunoSEQ multiplex PCR, the TCRdb table keeps only in-frame clones and is missing some. The table lists more than 60,000 clones, approximately 95% of them singletons. Material for sequencing was T cells isolated from PBMCs. These receptors were collected from a human donor in good health.

V usage is TRBV7-2 and J usage is TRBJ2-7; TRBD2 matches at 7 bases. V was pared by 3 bases and J by 3 bases, with 11 bases of the junction left unmatched. Germline-derived CDR1 and CDR2 are SGHTA and FQGNSA. The CDR3 consists of 16 residues. This chain's CDR3 is CASSLGTNRGFYEQYF. CDR3 DNA sequence: TGTGCCAGCAGCTTGGGGACTAATCGGGGCTTCTACGAGCAGTACTTC. The full variable domain, with the rest looked up from reference TRBV7-2 and TRBJ2-7, is GAGVSQSPSNKVTEKGKDVELRCDPISGHTALYWYRQSLGQGLEFLIYFQGNSAPDKSGLPSDRFSAERTGGSVSTLTIQRTQQEDSAVYLCASSLGTNRGFYEQYFGPGTRLTVT.

V and J are TRBV19 and TRBJ1-2, with D possibly matching TRBD1 (6 bases). Germline CDR1 and CDR2: LNHDA and SQIVND (reference sequence). Between the trimmed V and J ends, which lost 3 bases and 4 bases, there was a span of 15 bases. The CDR3 totals 15 residues. The CDR3 bases are TGTGCCAGTAGTATGGAATGGACAGTTGGCTATGGCTACACCTTC. As protein: CASSMEWTVGYGYTF.

The chain joins TRBV7-9 to TRBJ1-2; perhaps TRBD1 as D (5 bases). The germline CDR1 and CDR2 sequences are SEHNR and FQNEAQ (reference sequence). CDR3 length: 16 amino acids. The V gene lost 6 bases and the J gene lost 6 bases, with 23 bases spanning the gap. CDR3 DNA sequence: TGTGCCAGCAGATCCCTGGTGGGGCTAACGTCGAATGGCTACACCTTC. Translated: CASRSLVGLTSNGYTF. Using reference TRBV7-9 and TRBJ1-2 for the parts outside the CDR3, the full variable domain is DTGVSQNPRHKITKRGQNVTFRCDPISEHNRLYWYRQTLGQGPEFLTYFQNEAQLEKSRLLSDRFSAERPKGSFSTLEIQRTEQGDSAMYLCASRSLVGLTSNGYTFGSGTRLTVV.

This clone was seen more than once but under ten times. This sequence joins TRBV30 and TRBJ1-1; D is unclear. Germline V CDR1 and CDR2: GTSNPN, SVGIG (reference sequence). The CDR3 runs 15 residues. Trimming shortened V by 0 bases and J by 3 bases, and 14 bases separated the two germline ends. For the CDR3, the DNA is TGTGCCTGGAGTGTACTGGGCAGCCGATACACTGAAGCTTTCTTT. Its translation: CAWSVLGSRYTEAFF.

The V and J genes are TRBV28 and TRBJ2-3; D may be TRBD2 (6 bases). Germline V gene data show CDR1 as MDHEN and CDR2 as SYDVKM. The CDR3 contains 15 residues. V lost 7 bases and J lost 2, with 16 bases in between. CDR3 nucleotides: TGTGCCAGCATTCCCGGAGGGAAAAACACAGATACGCAGTATTTT. This codes for CASIPGGKNTDTQYF.

The chain employs TRBV30 and TRBJ2-7, with 9 bases aligning to TRBD1. This CDR3 spans 14 amino acids. Germline CDR1 and CDR2: GTSNPN and SVGIG (reference sequence). V dropped 2 bases and J dropped 2; count of bases not matched to a gene: 4. CDR3 region: CAWSSGTGTYEQYF. Here the CDR3 DNA reads TGTGCCTGGAGTTCCGGGACAGGGACCTACGAGCAGTACTTC.